Listed below are T cell receptor beta chains from one sample, sequenced in a study of T cells in Graves' hyperthyroidism and ophthalmopathy. TCRdb re-called the multiplex PCR reads with MiXCR, one entry per CDR3 protein. There are roughly 500,000 distinct CDR3 sequences in the sample; roughly 15% occur only once, and around 32% lies in the top ten. Specimen: blood. The receptors stem from a woman aged 30 to 39 with Graves' ophthalmopathy. Both conserved end residues are part of each CDR3. The D gene is left open where the match is weak. Size is stated for part of the rows, as once, few or many counts, or as a class when the clone is expanded.

clone_size j_call v_call d_call cdr3_nt cdr3_aa
few TRBJ1-5 TRBV20-1 TRBD1 TGCAGTGCTAGCGGGACAGGGAGCCGGCCCCAGCATTTT CSASGTGSRPQHF
many TRBJ2-5 TRBV12-3/TRBV12-4 - TGTGCCAGCAGCCTGGGAGCCTCACTGTACCAAGAGACCCAGTACTTC CASSLGASLYQETQYF
few TRBJ2-1 TRBV20-1 TRBD2 TGCAGTGCTAGAGGTGGTAGCGGGAGTCGCAATGAGCAGTTCTTC CSARGGSGSRNEQFF
- TRBJ2-7 TRBV28 TRBD2 TGTGCCAGCAGTCCCTTAGCGGGAGAGGGTTACGAGCAGTACTTC CASSPLAGEGYEQYF
- TRBJ2-3 TRBV3-1 TRBD2 TGTGCCAGCGGCCTAGGACTAGCGGGAGGAGATACGCAGTATTTT CASGLGLAGGDTQYF
- TRBJ1-2 TRBV14 TRBD1 TGTGCCAGCAGCCAACGACAGGGGGGGCCCTATGGCTACACCTTC CASSQRQGGPYGYTF
many TRBJ1-1 TRBV28 TRBD1 TGTGCCAGCAGTCCAACAGGGGCCACGAACACTGAAGCTTTCTTT CASSPTGATNTEAFF
many TRBJ1-4 TRBV28 TRBD1 TGTGCCATCCGGGACAGTTCTTTCTTGGGTGAAAAACTGTTTTTT CAIRDSSFLGEKLFF
many TRBJ1-4 TRBV28 - TGTGCCAGCAGGACGGTGGGGACTAATGAAAAACTGTTTTTT CASRTVGTNEKLFF
few TRBJ2-1 TRBV12-5 - TGTGCTAGTGGCAAACTAGGAAATGAGCAGTTCTTC CASGKLGNEQFF
- TRBJ1-6 TRBV28 - TGTGCCAGCAGTTTAATACAGGGCTCCTATAATTCACCCCTCCACTTT CASSLIQGSYNSPLHF
few TRBJ2-1 TRBV10-3 TRBD2 TGTGCCATCAGTGAGTCTAGCAACGCGGGACTAAACAATGAGCAGTTCTTC CAISESSNAGLNNEQFF
- TRBJ2-2 TRBV29-1 TRBD2 TGCAGCGTTGACTATTCTAGCGGAAACACCGGGGAGCTGTTTTTT CSVDYSSGNTGELFF
- TRBJ2-1 TRBV4-2 - TGTGCCAGCAGCCAAGATAGGGGGGGGACCTCCTACAATGAGCAGTTCTTC CASSQDRGGTSYNEQFF
- TRBJ1-5 TRBV28 - TGTGCCAGCAGTCCGAACAGGTGGGACCGGGGGGGCAATCAGCCCCAGCATTTT CASSPNRWDRGGNQPQHF
many TRBJ2-2 TRBV11-2 - TGTGCCAGCAGCTTGATCCCTGGGAACACCGGGGAGCTGTTTTTT CASSLIPGNTGELFF
- TRBJ2-5 TRBV4-2 - TGTGCCAGCAGCCAAGCCCAATCCGCAGGGCAACAATTGGAGACCCAGTACTTC CASSQAQSAGQQLETQYF
few TRBJ1-2 TRBV20-1 - TGCAGTGCTAGAGAAACGGGGGGGGCCCTCTATGGCTACACCTTC CSARETGGALYGYTF
few TRBJ2-7 TRBV7-2 TRBD2 TGTGCCAGCAGCCGAGCGACTAGCGGGAGGCTCTCCTACGAGCAGTACTTC CASSRATSGRLSYEQYF
many TRBJ2-5 TRBV20-1 - TGCAGTGCTAGAGACGTCGAGGAGACCCAGTACTTC CSARDVEETQYF
- TRBJ2-1 TRBV9 - TGTGCCAGCAGCGTAGTCAGTGCGGATGAGCAGTTCTTC CASSVVSADEQFF
few TRBJ2-7 TRBV7-2 - TGTGCCAGCAGCCAAAGTCTAGACGAGCAGTACTTC CASSQSLDEQYF
- TRBJ1-1 TRBV6-1 - TGTGCCAGCAGTGAACGGGGGGCCGTGAACACTAAAGCTTTCTTT CASSERGAVNTKAFF
many TRBJ2-7 TRBV10-1 - TGCGCCAGCAGTGAATCGGGTAGGGTCTACGAGCAGTACTTC CASSESGRVYEQYF
- TRBJ2-5 TRBV29-1 - TGCAGCGTTGAAGCCCAAGGTCGCCCGGACCAAGAGACCCAGTACTTC CSVEAQGRPDQETQYF
many TRBJ2-7 TRBV28 TRBD2 TGTGCCAGCGGGGAACGGGACTATACACGGACCTACGAGCAGTACTTC CASGERDYTRTYEQYF
many TRBJ2-1 TRBV5-6 TRBD2 TGTGCCAGCAGCTTGTCGAGACTAGCGGGGTACAATGAGCAGTTCTTC CASSLSRLAGYNEQFF
many TRBJ1-1 TRBV2 - TGTGCCAGCAGTGAATTCACTGAAGCTTTCTTT CASSEFTEAFF
- TRBJ1-4 TRBV3-1 - TGTGCCAGCAGACAGGGTCCAACTAATGAAAAACTGTTTTTT CASRQGPTNEKLFF
- TRBJ1-2 TRBV7-9 - TGTGCCAGCATCGACGGCCGCAACTATGGCTACACCTTC CASIDGRNYGYTF
- TRBJ2-3 TRBV20-1 - TGCAGCGTTTTCCAATCTAGCACAGATACGCAGTATTTT CSVFQSSTDTQYF
- TRBJ2-5 TRBV5-1 - TGCGCCAGCAGCTTGGGACTCTCAGAGACCCAGTACTTC CASSLGLSETQYF
many TRBJ2-1 TRBV28 TRBD1 TGTGCCAGCAGTATGACGACAGGGGGGAGCTCCTACAATGAGCAGTTCTTC CASSMTTGGSSYNEQFF
- TRBJ2-5 TRBV14 TRBD2 TGTGCCAGCAGCCAAGAAGCCTGGGCGGGGGGCCTAAGAGAGACCCAGTACTTC CASSQEAWAGGLRETQYF
- TRBJ2-3 TRBV9 - TGTGCCAGCAGCCTCCCGGGACGCGGGGATACGCAGTATTTT CASSLPGRGDTQYF
many TRBJ2-7 TRBV9 - TGTGCCAGCAGCCACGGGGGAAGCTCCTACGAGCAGTACTTC CASSHGGSSYEQYF
many TRBJ1-1 TRBV6-2/TRBV6-3 - TGTGCCAGCAGTTACCTTATGAACACTGAAGCTTTCTTT CASSYLMNTEAFF
many TRBJ2-5 TRBV7-3 - TGTGCCAGCAGCCAAAACGGAGGCGGGGTTGAGACCCAGTACTTC CASSQNGGGVETQYF
many TRBJ1-5 TRBV2 - TGTGCCAGCAGTGATAGGAGCAATCAGCCCCAGCATTTT CASSDRSNQPQHF
- TRBJ1-2 TRBV30 - TGTGCCTGGACCGAGCGGGGTGTAAGCTATGGCTACACCTTC CAWTERGVSYGYTF
many TRBJ2-7 TRBV7-2 - TGTGCCAGCAGCTCCCTTGGGGTAACCAGAGACGAGCAGTACTTC CASSSLGVTRDEQYF
many TRBJ2-7 TRBV11-2 TRBD2 TGTGCCAGCAGACCCGGTAGCGGGGGTCTGTACGAGCAGTACTTC CASRPGSGGLYEQYF
many TRBJ2-5 TRBV11-1 - TGTGCCAGCAGCAAAGACAGCGCCTCCCAGGAGACCCAGTACTTC CASSKDSASQETQYF
many TRBJ2-4 TRBV28 - TGTGCCAGCAGTCTCCGGGACACCAAAAACATTCAGTACTTC CASSLRDTKNIQYF
- TRBJ2-4 TRBV29-1 TRBD1 TGCAGCGTTGGGACAGGCGGAAACATTCAGTACTTC CSVGTGGNIQYF
- TRBJ1-6 TRBV7-2 - TGTGCCAGCAGCCAAGACCCGGGACGGCTGAATTCACCCCTCCACTTT CASSQDPGRLNSPLHF
few TRBJ2-1 TRBV5-6 TRBD2 TGTGCCAGCTCCATGATGGGGGGGAAACAAGGGCAGTTCTTC CASSMMGGKQGQFF
few TRBJ2-7 TRBV6-2/TRBV6-3 - TGTGCCAGCAGTTGGGGACCGATCGCCTACGAGCAGTACTTC CASSWGPIAYEQYF
many TRBJ1-1 TRBV18 TRBD1 TGTGCCAGCTCACCGGGACAGACCCTGGACACTGAAGCTTTCTTT CASSPGQTLDTEAFF
many TRBJ1-1 TRBV30 - TGTGCCTGGATAAGTGGGGGAAACACTGAAGCTTTCTTT CAWISGGNTEAFF
many TRBJ2-1 TRBV20-1 - TGCAGTGCTCCTACAGGCTATGAGCAGTTCTTC CSAPTGYEQFF
- TRBJ1-4 TRBV7-2 TRBD1 TGTGCCAGCAGCAAAACAGGGGATGGAACTAATGAAAAACTGGTTTTT CASSKTGDGTNEKLVF
- TRBJ2-2 TRBV7-7 TRBD2 TGTGCCAGCAGCACTAGCGGAGGAGGGACCGGGGAGCTGTTTTTT CASSTSGGGTGELFF
- TRBJ2-2 TRBV20-1 - TGCAGTGCTAGATTGGGACACTCGAACACCGGGGAGCTGTTTTTT CSARLGHSNTGELFF
few TRBJ1-1 TRBV7-2 - TGTGCCAGCAGAGAGGGGAAAAACACTGAAGCTTTCTTT CASREGKNTEAFF
few TRBJ2-7 TRBV27 - TGTGCCAGCAGTGTGGACACTCTAGGCGACGAGCAGTACTTC CASSVDTLGDEQYF
many TRBJ2-5 TRBV3-1 TRBD2 TGTGCCAGCAGCCAACGGACTAGCGGGTTTCAAGAGACCCAGTACTTC CASSQRTSGFQETQYF
few TRBJ2-3 TRBV29-1 TRBD2 TGCAGCGTGGGTAGCGGGAGTATGGATACGCAGTATTTT CSVGSGSMDTQYF
- TRBJ2-1 TRBV5-5 - TGTGCCAGCAGTGCGCGATTCAATGAGCAGTTCTTC CASSARFNEQFF